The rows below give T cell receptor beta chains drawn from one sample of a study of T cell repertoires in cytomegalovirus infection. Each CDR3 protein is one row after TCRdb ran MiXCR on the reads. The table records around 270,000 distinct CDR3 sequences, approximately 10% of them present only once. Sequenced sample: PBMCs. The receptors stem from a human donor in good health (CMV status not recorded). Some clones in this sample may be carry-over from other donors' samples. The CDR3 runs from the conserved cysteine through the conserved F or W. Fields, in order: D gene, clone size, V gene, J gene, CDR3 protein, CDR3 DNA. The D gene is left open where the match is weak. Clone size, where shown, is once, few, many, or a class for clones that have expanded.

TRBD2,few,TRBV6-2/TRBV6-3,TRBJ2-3,CASSEAGRIPDTQYF,TGTGCCAGCAGCGAAGCGGGGAGGATCCCAGATACGCAGTATTTT
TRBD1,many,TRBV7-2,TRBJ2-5,CASSLGWGRGQETQYF,TGTGCCAGCAGCTTAGGGTGGGGCAGGGGGCAAGAGACCCAGTACTTC
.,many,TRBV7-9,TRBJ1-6,CASSPTTGPYNSPLHF,TGTGCCAGCAGCCCAACGACAGGTCCTTATAATTCACCCCTCCACTTT
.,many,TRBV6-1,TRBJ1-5,CASSEGQGDNQPQHF,TGTGCCAGCAGTGAAGGGCAGGGTGATAATCAGCCCCAGCATTTT
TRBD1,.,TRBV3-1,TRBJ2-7,CASSRRTGWYEQYF,TGTGCCAGCAGCCGCCGGACAGGGTGGTACGAGCAGTACTTC
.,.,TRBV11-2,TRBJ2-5,CASNGPFRTQYF,TGTGCCAGCAACGGCCCATTTAGGACCCAGTACTTC
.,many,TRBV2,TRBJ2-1,CASSEARASVGNEQFF,TGTGCCAGCAGTGAGGCTAGGGCTAGTGTCGGCAATGAGCAGTTCTTC
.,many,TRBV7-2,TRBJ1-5,CASSFDYSNQPQHF,TGTGCCAGCAGCTTCGACTATAGCAATCAGCCCCAGCATTTT
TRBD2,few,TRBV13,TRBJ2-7,CASSLPAGLAVSYEQYF,TGTGCCAGCAGCTTACCGGCCGGACTAGCGGTCTCCTACGAGCAGTACTTC
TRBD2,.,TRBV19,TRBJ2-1,CASSIQLAGGSQFF,TGTGCCAGTAGTATACAACTAGCGGGAGGCTCGCAGTTCTTC